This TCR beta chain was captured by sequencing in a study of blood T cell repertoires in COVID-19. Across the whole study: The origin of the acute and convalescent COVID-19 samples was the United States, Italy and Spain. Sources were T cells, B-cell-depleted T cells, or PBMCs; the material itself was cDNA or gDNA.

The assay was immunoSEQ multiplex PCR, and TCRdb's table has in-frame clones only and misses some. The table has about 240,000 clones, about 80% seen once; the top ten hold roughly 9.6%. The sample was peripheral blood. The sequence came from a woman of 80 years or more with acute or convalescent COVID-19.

The CDR3 DNA sequence: TGTGCCAGCAGGGAGACGGGACAGTCGAATGAAAAACTGTTTTTT. Amino acid sequence: CASRETGQSNEKLFF. This chain uses TRBV2 with TRBJ1-4; 7 bases line up with TRBD1. Germline-derived CDR1 and CDR2 are SNHLY and FYNNEI. After removal of 6 bases from V and 5 bases from J, the junction contained 9 bases not matched to a gene. The CDR3 runs to 15 residues.